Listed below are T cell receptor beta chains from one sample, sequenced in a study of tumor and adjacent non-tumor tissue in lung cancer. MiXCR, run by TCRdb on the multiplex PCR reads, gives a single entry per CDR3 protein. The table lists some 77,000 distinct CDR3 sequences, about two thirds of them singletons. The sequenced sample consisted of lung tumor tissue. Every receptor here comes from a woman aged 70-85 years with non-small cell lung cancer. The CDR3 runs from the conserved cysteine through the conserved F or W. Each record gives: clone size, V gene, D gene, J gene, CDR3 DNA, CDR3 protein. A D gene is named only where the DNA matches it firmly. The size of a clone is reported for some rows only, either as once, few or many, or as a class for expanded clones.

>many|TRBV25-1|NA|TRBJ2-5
TGTGCCAGCAGTTCCACTGACGGTGCAGTCGGGGAGACCCAGTACTTC
CASSSTDGAVGETQYF
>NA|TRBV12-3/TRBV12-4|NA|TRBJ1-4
TGTGCCAGTACCTTTCTAGCGGACGAAGAAGTGTTTTTT
CASTFLADEEVFF
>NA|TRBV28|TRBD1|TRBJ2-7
TGTGCCAGCAGCCTCGACAGGGCCTACGAGCAGTACTTC
CASSLDRAYEQYF
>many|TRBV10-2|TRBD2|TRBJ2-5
TGCGCCAGCCGATGGCCGGAGCGGGAGGGACATGGGACCCAGTACTTC
CASRWPEREGHGTQYF
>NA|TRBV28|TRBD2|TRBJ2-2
TGTGCCAGCATTCGCGGGAGCATAGTGAACACCGGGGAGCTGTTTTTT
CASIRGSIVNTGELFF
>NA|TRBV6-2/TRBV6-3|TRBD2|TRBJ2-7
TGTGTCAGCACAGCCCCGGGACTAGCGGTCTACGAGCAGTACTTC
CVSTAPGLAVYEQYF
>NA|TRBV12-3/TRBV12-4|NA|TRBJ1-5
TGTGCCAGTAGTTTGTGGGCCATGGGGGGCGATCAGCCCCAGCATTTT
CASSLWAMGGDQPQHF
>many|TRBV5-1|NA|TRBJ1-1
TGCGCCAGCAGCTTTGCAGGGGAATCGGGTGAAGCTTTCTTT
CASSFAGESGEAFF
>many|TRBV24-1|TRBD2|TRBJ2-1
TGTGCCACCAGTGATTCCGGGGGGGCCAATGAGCAGTTCTTC
CATSDSGGANEQFF
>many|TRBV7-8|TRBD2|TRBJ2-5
TGTGCCAGCAGCTCCGGGACTAGCGAAGGAGAGACCCAGTACTTC
CASSSGTSEGETQYF
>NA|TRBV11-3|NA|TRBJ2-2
TGCGCCAGCAGCTTAAGTTCAGGGAAGACGAACGCCGGGGAGCTGTTTTTT
CASSLSSGKTNAGELFF
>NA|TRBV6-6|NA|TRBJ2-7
TGTGCCAGCAGTTTCTCTGTCGGCAGGGTGTACGAGCAGTATTTC
CASSFSVGRVYEQYF
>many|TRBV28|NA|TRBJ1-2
TGTGCCAGCAGTTTAAGGATGGGCTACACCTTC
CASSLRMGYTF
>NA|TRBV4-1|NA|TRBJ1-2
TGCGCCAGCAGCCAAGCCTTTGAGCTGTCCCCGAGGGATGGCTACGCCTTC
CASSQAFELSPRDGYAF
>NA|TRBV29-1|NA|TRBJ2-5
TGCAGCGTTGTTGGACAAGACAAGCGGCAAGAAACCCAGTACTTC
CSVVGQDKRQETQYF
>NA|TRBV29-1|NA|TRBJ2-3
TGCAGCGTTGGCTGGCCAGATGCGCTGTATTTT
CSVGWPDALYF
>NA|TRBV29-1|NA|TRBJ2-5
TGTAGCGTTGTGGCGACCCAACTTCATGAGACCCAGTACTTC
CSVVATQLHETQYF
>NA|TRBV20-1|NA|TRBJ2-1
TGCAGTGCCCAATCGACCCGGGCCTACAATGAGCAGTTCTTC
CSAQSTRAYNEQFF
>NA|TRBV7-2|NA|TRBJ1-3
TGTGCCAGCAGCTTAGGTCCGGCAGGGGCTGGAATCACCATATATTTT
CASSLGPAGAGITIYF
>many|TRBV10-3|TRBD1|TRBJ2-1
TGTGCCCAATCCGGGACAGCTAACAATGAGCAGTTCTTC
CAQSGTANNEQFF
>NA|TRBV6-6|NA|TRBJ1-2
TGTGCCAGCAGTTACTTTGGAGGGGCGAACTATGGCTACACCTTC
CASSYFGGANYGYTF
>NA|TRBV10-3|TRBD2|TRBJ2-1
TGTACCATCAGTGAATATAGCGGGACGGAGCAGTTCTTT
CTISEYSGTEQFF